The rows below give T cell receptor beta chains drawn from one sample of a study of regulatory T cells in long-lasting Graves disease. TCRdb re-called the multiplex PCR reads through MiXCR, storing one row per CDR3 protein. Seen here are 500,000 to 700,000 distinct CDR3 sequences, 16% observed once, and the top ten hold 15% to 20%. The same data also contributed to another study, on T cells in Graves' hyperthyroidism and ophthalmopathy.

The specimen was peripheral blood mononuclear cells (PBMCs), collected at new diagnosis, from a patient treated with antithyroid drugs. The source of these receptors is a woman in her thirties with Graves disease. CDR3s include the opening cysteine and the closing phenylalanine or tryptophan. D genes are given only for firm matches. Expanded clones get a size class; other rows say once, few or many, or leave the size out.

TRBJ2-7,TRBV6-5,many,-,CASSLTSDRTQGEQYF,TGTGCCAGCAGTTTAACCAGTGACAGGACTCAAGGGGAGCAGTACTTC
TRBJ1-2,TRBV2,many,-,CASSERAGTYGYTF,TGTGCCAGCAGTGAGCGGGCGGGGACGTATGGCTACACCTTC
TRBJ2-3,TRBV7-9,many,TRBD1,CASSSRQGADTQYF,TGTGCCAGCAGCTCACGACAGGGGGCAGATACGCAGTATTTT
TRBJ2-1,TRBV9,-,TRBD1,CASSPMGQGANEQFF,TGTGCCAGCAGCCCAATGGGACAGGGGGCCAATGAGCAGTTCTTC
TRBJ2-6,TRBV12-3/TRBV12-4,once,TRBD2,CASSPGGGALGANVLTF,TGTGCCAGCAGCCCCGGGGGGGGGGCGCTGGGGGCCAACGTCCTGACTTTC
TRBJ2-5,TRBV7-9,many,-,CASSYSQETQYF,TGTGCCAGCAGCTACAGCCAAGAGACCCAGTACTTC
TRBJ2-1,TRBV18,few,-,CASSPPRTGVYNEQFF,TGTGCCAGCTCACCACCCCGAACAGGAGTCTACAATGAGCAGTTCTTC
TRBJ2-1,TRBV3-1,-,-,CASSQVNHGSFEQFF,TGTGCCAGCAGCCAAGTAAACCACGGGAGTTTTGAGCAGTTCTTC
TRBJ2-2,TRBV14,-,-,CASSQWTDTGELFF,TGTGCCAGCAGCCAATGGACAGACACCGGGGAGCTGTTTTTT
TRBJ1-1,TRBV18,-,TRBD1,CASSPRDRTGGMNTEAFF,TGTGCCAGCTCACCAAGGGATCGGACAGGGGGGATGAACACTGAAGCTTTCTTT
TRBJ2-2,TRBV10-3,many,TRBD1,CAAGQGINTGELFF,TGTGCCGCTGGACAGGGGATTAACACCGGGGAGCTGTTTTTT
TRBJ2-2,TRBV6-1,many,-,CASSQSSGELFF,TGTGCCAGCAGCCAGTCGTCCGGGGAGCTGTTTTTT
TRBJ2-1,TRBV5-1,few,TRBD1,CASSPGTAKYNEQFF,TGCGCCAGCAGCCCCGGGACAGCCAAATACAATGAGCAGTTCTTC
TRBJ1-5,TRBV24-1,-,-,CATAARDYNQPQHF,TGTGCCACGGCGGCCAGGGATTACAATCAGCCCCAGCATTTT
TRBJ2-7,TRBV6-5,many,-,CASSYSNQRGYEQYF,TGTGCCAGCAGTTACTCGAATCAAAGAGGCTACGAGCAGTACTTC
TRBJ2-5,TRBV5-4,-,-,CASSPGGPPMKETQYF,TGTGCCAGCAGCCCCGGGGGACCGCCGATGAAAGAGACCCAGTACTTC
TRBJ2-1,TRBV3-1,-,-,CASSPSRGIFF,TGTGCCAGCAGCCCATCAAGGGGAATATTCTTC
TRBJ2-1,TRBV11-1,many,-,CASSLIVYNEQFF,TGTGCCAGCAGCTTAATCGTTTACAATGAGCAGTTCTTC
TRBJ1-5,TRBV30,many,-,CAWSVGDLQPQHF,TGTGCCTGGAGTGTAGGGGATTTACAGCCCCAGCATTTT
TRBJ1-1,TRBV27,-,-,CASRGPQTDLNTEAFF,TGTGCCAGCAGGGGGCCCCAGACGGATTTGAACACTGAAGCTTTCTTT
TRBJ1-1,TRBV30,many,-,CAWSGASEAFF,TGTGCCTGGAGTGGGGCGAGTGAAGCTTTCTTT
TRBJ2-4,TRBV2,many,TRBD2,CASREAGVDIQYF,TGTGCCAGCAGGGAAGCGGGAGTAGACATTCAGTACTTC
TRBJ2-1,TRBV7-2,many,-,CASSLVRGTYEQFF,TGTGCCAGCAGCTTAGTCCGGGGCACATATGAGCAGTTCTTC
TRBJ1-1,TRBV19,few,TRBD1,CASKIETGGFSIRAEAFF,TGTGCCAGTAAAATTGAAACAGGGGGTTTTTCTATAAGGGCTGAAGCTTTCTTT
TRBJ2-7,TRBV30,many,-,CAWSAAAYEQYF,TGTGCCTGGAGTGCGGCAGCCTACGAGCAGTACTTC
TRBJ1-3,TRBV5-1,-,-,CASSLAGGATGNTIYF,TGCGCCAGCAGCTTGGCCGGGGGAGCTACTGGAAACACCATATATTTT
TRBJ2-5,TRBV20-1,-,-,CSPKRETQYF,TGCAGCCCAAAAAGGGAGACCCAGTACTTC
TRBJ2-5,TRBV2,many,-,CASGGISEAQYF,TGTGCCAGCGGGGGGATTTCGGAGGCCCAGTACTTC
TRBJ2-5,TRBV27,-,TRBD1,CASSPFSDRGWETQYF,TGTGCCAGCAGTCCCTTCTCCGACAGGGGGTGGGAGACCCAGTACTTC
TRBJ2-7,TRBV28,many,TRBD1,CAVTRTGGNYEQYF,TGTGCCGTCACTCGGACAGGGGGGAATTACGAGCAGTACTTC
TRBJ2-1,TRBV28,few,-,CASRTGQTEQFF,TGTGCCAGCAGGACAGGACAGACTGAGCAGTTCTTC
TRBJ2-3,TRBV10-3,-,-,CAIRGGLTDTQYF,TGTGCCATCAGGGGCGGGCTCACAGATACGCAGTATTTT
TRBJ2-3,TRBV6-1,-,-,CASSPQTRADTQYF,TGTGCCAGCAGTCCTCAGACCAGGGCAGATACGCAGTATTTT
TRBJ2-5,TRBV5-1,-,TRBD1,CASSLGQGGRETQYF,TGCGCCAGCAGCCTGGGACAGGGAGGGCGAGAGACCCAGTACTTC
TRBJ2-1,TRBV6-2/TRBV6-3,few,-,CASSNGLEYNEQFF,TGTGCCAGCAGCAACGGACTGGAGTACAATGAGCAGTTCTTC